This TCR beta chain was sequenced in a study of shared clonotypes between healthy human individuals. Study-level information: Donors had three CD4 naive, three CD4 memory, two CD8 naive and one CD8 memory plate apiece.

CD8 cells classed as naive were CD45RO-negative and positively selected for CCR7, excluding terminally differentiated effector memory CD45RA+ cells. Those who donated, Caucasian adults without exception, all lived in Nashville, Tennessee. Sequencing was performed with immunoSEQ multiplex PCR; in TCRdb, only in-frame clones are kept and a portion is missing. The data show a few million clones, with 90% to 95% seen just once and around 1.8% held by the top ten. General study results and limits: The expectation was that sequencing depth would affect clonotype sharing among donors. A reduction in generation probabilities was seen for non-shared clonotypes relative to those shared by all four donors.

Between the trimmed V and J ends, which lost 4 bases and 8 bases, there was a span of 9 bases. The CDR3 has 11 residues. CDR1 is SGHNT, CDR2 YYREEE, per germline (reference sequence). Note on this clone: Its antigen is not known.

Input material: naive CD8+ T cells from PBMCs. The receptor was derived from a man between 18 and 29 years old in good health. Some clones in this sample may be carry-over from other donors' samples. The chain has TRBV5-4 and TRBJ1-2; D might be TRBD1 (5 bases). As DNA, the CDR3 is TGTGCCAGCAGCCTGGGGCAGGGCTACACCTTC. This gives the protein CASSLGQGYTF.